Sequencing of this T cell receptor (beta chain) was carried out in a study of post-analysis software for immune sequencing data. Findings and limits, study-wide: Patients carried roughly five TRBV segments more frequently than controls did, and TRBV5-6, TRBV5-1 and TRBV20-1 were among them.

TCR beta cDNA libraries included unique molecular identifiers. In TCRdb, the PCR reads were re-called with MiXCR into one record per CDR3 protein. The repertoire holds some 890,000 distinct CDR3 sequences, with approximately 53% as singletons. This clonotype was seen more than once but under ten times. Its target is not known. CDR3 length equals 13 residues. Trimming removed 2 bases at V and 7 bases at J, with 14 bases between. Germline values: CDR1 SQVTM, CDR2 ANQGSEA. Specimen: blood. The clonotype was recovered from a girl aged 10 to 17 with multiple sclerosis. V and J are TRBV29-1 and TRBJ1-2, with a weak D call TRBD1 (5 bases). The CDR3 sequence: CSVEKGREGGYTF. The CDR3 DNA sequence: TGCAGCGTTGAAAAAGGCAGGGAAGGTGGCTACACCTTC.